Listed here are 32 T cell receptor beta chains from one sample, sequenced in a study of shared clonotypes between healthy human individuals. Using immunoSEQ multiplex PCR, the repertoire was profiled, and TCRdb retains in-frame clones only, with some absent. The data contain roughly 330,000 clones, under 80% of them singletons. The sample consisted of memory CD4+ T cells sorted from blood. Stated subset: CD45RA-negative fraction. Receptors originate from a young man in good health.

This sequence joins TRBV7-2 and TRBJ2-1; D unresolved. V shed 5 bases and J shed 4 bases, with 6 bases lying between them. The CDR3 sequence is 12 residues long. Germline CDR1 is SGHTA and CDR2 is FQGNSA. The CDR3 protein is CASSRVYNEQFF. The CDR3 DNA reads TGTGCCAGCAGCCGGGTTTACAATGAGCAGTTCTTC.

The gene calls are TRBV5-6 and TRBJ2-1; no definite D call. Germline CDR1 SGHDT, CDR2 YYEEEE. V dropped 1 base and J dropped 2 bases, with 10 bases sitting between them. The CDR3 sequence is 15 residues long. CDR3 loop: CASSLILSPYNEQFF. The CDR3, as DNA: TGTGCCAGCAGCTTGATTCTGAGTCCCTACAATGAGCAGTTCTTC.

The V call is TRBV19, the J call TRBJ2-4; TRBD2 matches 7 bases. Germline loops: CDR1 LNHDA, CDR2 SQIVND (reference sequence). The ends lost 2 bases at V and 1 base at J; junction bases unmatched: 2. The CDR3 consists of 15 residues. The CDR3 DNA reads TGTGCCAGTAGTATACCAGCGGGGGCCAAAAACATTCAGTACTTC. Its translation is CASSIPAGAKNIQYF.

This chain joins TRBV30 and TRBJ2-1; TRBD2 aligns across 8 bases. CDR3 size: 14 residues. J lost 4 bases, V lost 6 bases, and 8 bases had no gene match. Germline lookup yields CDR1 GTSNPN and CDR2 SVGIG (reference sequence). CDR3 sequence reads: CACRPAGEYNEQFF. CDR3 nucleotide sequence: TGTGCCTGTCGCCCAGCGGGAGAGTACAATGAGCAGTTCTTC. The whole variable domain, filled in from reference TRBV30 and TRBJ2-1, reads SQTIHQWPATLVQPVGSPLSLECTVEGTSNPNLYWYRQAAGRGLQLLFYSVGIGQISSEVPQNLSASRPQDRQFILSSKKLLLSDSGFYLCACRPAGEYNEQFFGPGTRLTVL.

This clone was counted at least ten times. The rearrangement uses TRBV28 and TRBJ1-3; D gene unclear. Germline CDR1 is MDHEN and CDR2 is SYDVKM. The CDR3 sequence is 17 residues long. V was cut by 4 bases and J by 0 bases, with 16 bases left in between. CDR3 loop: CASSSRAPRPSGNTIYF. In DNA form, the CDR3 reads TGTGCCAGCAGTTCTCGGGCTCCAAGACCCTCTGGAAACACCATATATTTT.

V gene TRBV4-1 combines with J gene TRBJ2-7, with 7 bases identical to TRBD1. Per germline, CDR1 MGHRA and CDR2 YSYEKL. Unmatched junction bases numbered 11, after V lost 4 bases and J lost 5 bases. This CDR3 region has 15 residues. The CDR3: CASSPPVTGFHEQYF. The CDR3, as DNA: TGCGCCAGCAGCCCCCCGGTGACAGGGTTTCACGAGCAGTACTTC.

As regards this clone: Distinct nucleotide sequences in the sample also encode this CDR3. The rearrangement joins TRBV9 to TRBJ1-5; D call uncertain. This CDR3 comprises 14 residues. The V gene lost 0 bases and the J gene lost 2 bases, with 6 bases spanning the gap. The germline V gene encodes CDR1 SGDLS and CDR2 YYNGEE. The CDR3 coding sequence is TGTGCCAGCAGCGTAGGTGGGGGCAATCAGCCCCAGCATTTT. Translation: CASSVGGGNQPQHF.

This clone was seen a handful of times. The CDR3 here is CASSFRSNLVPEQFF. In nucleotides, the CDR3 is TGTGCCAGCAGCTTTCGATCCAACTTAGTGCCTGAGCAGTTCTTC. The chain carries TRBV7-8 and TRBJ2-1; D uncertain. CDR3 length: 15 amino acids. With 3 bases removed from V and 9 bases from J, the gap between germline ends came to 18 bases. CDR1 is SGHVS, CDR2 FQNEAQ, per germline.

This clone was seen a single time. The same CDR3 can be traced to other DNA sequences in this sample. V is TRBV19 and J is TRBJ2-3; D call uncertain. V was pared by 6 bases and J by 6 bases, with 10 bases between. The CDR3 has 12 residues. Germline CDR1 reads LNHDA; CDR2 reads SQIVND (reference sequence). CDR3 DNA: TGTGCCAGTAGACAGTCCGGGGATACGCAGTATTTT. It translates to CASRQSGDTQYF.

This chain uses TRBV2 with TRBJ2-7, with D perhaps TRBD2 (5 bases). The germline gives CDR1 SNHLY, CDR2 FYNNEI. The germline V and J ends were trimmed by 3 bases and 2 bases, with 8 bases remaining between them. The CDR3 runs 13 residues. CDR3 nucleotide sequence: TGTGCCAGCAGTGATGGCGGGCCCTACGAGCAGTACTTC. The encoded protein is CASSDGGPYEQYF.

This chain uses TRBV4-1 with TRBJ1-5, with 9 bases identical to TRBD1. The germline V gene has CDR1 MGHRA and CDR2 YSYEKL. This CDR3 has 17 residues. V was pared by 0 bases and J by 4 bases, with 7 bases of the junction left unmatched. The CDR3 sequence: CASSQERLGTGNQPQHF. The DNA of the CDR3 is TGCGCCAGCAGCCAAGAACGACTAGGGACAGGGAATCAGCCCCAGCATTTT.

This clone was seen more than once but under ten times. This chain links TRBV19 with TRBJ2-7, with TRBD1 identical over 7 bases. The CDR3 contains 15 residues. The trim removed 9 bases at V and 7 bases at J, leaving 18 bases unmatched. The germline gives CDR1 LNHDA, CDR2 SQIVND (reference sequence). The CDR3 DNA reads TGTGCCAGCCAATCGACAGGGCTCCTACTAGGAGAGCAGTACTTC. It specifies CASQSTGLLLGEQYF.

The J gene is TRBJ1-3, the V gene TRBV7-9; no definite D call. Germline V lookup: CDR1 SEHNR, CDR2 FQNEAQ (reference sequence). V lost 3 bases, J lost 0 bases, and 6 bases lay in between. The CDR3 is 14 residues long. CDR3 sequence reads: CASSFQSSGNTIYF. CDR3 DNA sequence: TGTGCCAGCAGCTTTCAGAGCTCTGGAAACACCATATATTTT. Full variable domain (remainder filled in from reference TRBV7-9 and TRBJ1-3): DTGVSQNPRHKITKRGQNVTFRCDPISEHNRLYWYRQTLGQGPEFLTYFQNEAQLEKSRLLSDRFSAERPKGSFSTLEIQRTEQGDSAMYLCASSFQSSGNTIYFGEGSWLTVV.

The V call is TRBV28, the J call TRBJ2-3; 7 nucleotides align to TRBD1. The germline V gene encodes CDR1 MDHEN and CDR2 SYDVKM. The CDR3 has 16 amino acids. With V trimmed by 6 bases and J by 3 bases, 12 bases remained unmatched. CDR3 protein: CASSVQTGVRTDTQYF. The CDR3 nucleotides read TGTGCCAGCAGCGTACAAACAGGGGTACGGACAGATACGCAGTATTTT. Complete variable domain (other parts from reference TRBV28 and TRBJ2-3): DVKVTQSSRYLVKRTGEKVFLECVQDMDHENMFWYRQDPGLGLRLIYFSYDVKMKEKGDIPEGYSVSREKKERFSLILESASTNQTSMYLCASSVQTGVRTDTQYFGPGTRLTVL.

The chain has TRBV6-1 and TRBJ2-5; D might be TRBD1 (6 bases). The V gene's germline CDR1 is MNHNS and CDR2 SASEGT. V gave up 7 bases and J gave up 6 bases, with 15 bases separating them. The CDR3 totals 13 residues. The chain's CDR3 is CASIAQGLQTQYF. For the CDR3, the DNA is TGTGCCAGCATCGCACAGGGTCTGCAGACCCAGTACTTC.

Only one count was recorded for this clone. This chain joins TRBV10-3 and TRBJ2-5; D is unresolved. V was pared by 0 bases and J by 1 base, with 6 bases between. This CDR3 has 14 amino acids. Germline V gives CDR1 ENHRY, CDR2 SYGVKD. Here the CDR3 reads CAISESSSQETQYF. CDR3 nucleotides: TGTGCCATCAGTGAGTCGTCTAGCCAAGAGACCCAGTACTTC.

There are a few counts of this clone. This chain uses TRBV7-9 with TRBJ1-2; a possible D gene is TRBD1 (6 bases). Trimming shortened V by 4 bases and J by 4 bases, and 10 bases separated the two germline ends. This CDR3 is 13 amino acids long. Germline CDR1 is SEHNR and CDR2 is FQNEAQ (reference sequence). As DNA, the CDR3 is TGTGCCAGCAGCTCCAGGGGTGGCTATGGCTACACCTTC. This encodes CASSSRGGYGYTF.

V and J are TRBV7-2 and TRBJ2-1; D is perhaps TRBD1 (7 bases). Per germline, CDR1 SGHTA and CDR2 FQGNSA. The CDR3 spans 14 residues. The ends were cut back, 7 bases at V and 7 bases at J, with 17 bases in the middle. The CDR3 nucleotides are TGTGCCAGCACCAGGGGGGCACGGATAAATGAGCAGTTCTTC. Translated, it gives CASTRGARINEQFF.

The CDR3 loop is CASSLYRGRVNNEQFF. The CDR3 DNA reads TGTGCCAGCAGCTTATACAGGGGAAGGGTAAACAATGAGCAGTTCTTC. J is TRBJ2-1 and V is TRBV7-6; TRBD1 aligns across 7 bases. The CDR3 contains 16 residues. Looked up from germline, CDR1 is SGHVS and CDR2 is FNYEAQ. V was pared by 2 bases and J by 5 bases, with 9 bases of the junction left unmatched.

This rearrangement joins TRBV27 to TRBJ2-7, with 7 bases aligning to TRBD1. This CDR3 is built from 14 residues. V lost 5 bases to trimming and J lost 2 bases; unmatched junction nucleotides: 6. The germline V gene has CDR1 MNHEY and CDR2 SMNVEV (reference sequence). The CDR3 nucleotides read TGTGCCAGCAGTCGGGGACAGCTCCCCTACGAGCAGTACTTC. As protein: CASSRGQLPYEQYF.

The chain has TRBV4-3 and TRBJ1-1, with no clear D. Germline V lookup: CDR1 LGHNA, CDR2 YSLEER. CDR3 length equals 13 residues. V was trimmed by 3 bases and J by 11 bases, leaving 16 bases between them. CDR3 in amino acids: CASSHGPTRHAFF. The CDR3 nucleotides are TGCGCCAGCAGCCACGGACCGACCCGCCACGCTTTCTTT.

This chain joins TRBV5-5 and TRBJ1-1, with no clear D. Trimming removed 1 base at V and 11 bases at J, with 12 bases between. The CDR3 runs to 12 residues. Germline V lookup: CDR1 SGHKS, CDR2 YYEKEE (reference sequence). The CDR3 nucleotides read TGTGCCAGCAGCTTGCACCCGTCGCGCGCTTTCTTT. Its translation: CASSLHPSRAFF.

The V call is TRBV7-2, the J call TRBJ2-2; D unresolved. The CDR3 totals 17 residues. Trimming removed 4 bases at V and 4 bases at J, with 19 bases between. Germline CDR1 is SGHTA and CDR2 is FQGNSA. CDR3 coding DNA: TGTGCCAGCAGCTGGTTTGGGGATAATCTCCCCACCGGGGAGCTGTTTTTT. This codes for CASSWFGDNLPTGELFF.

For the CDR3, the DNA is TGTGCCAGTAAACGCAGAATAGCGGGAACCGGCTCCTACGAGCAGTACTTC. Its translation: CASKRRIAGTGSYEQYF. The chain uses TRBV19 and TRBJ2-7; 8 bases match TRBD2. V dropped 7 bases and J dropped 0; count of bases not matched to a gene: 14. The germline V gene encodes CDR1 LNHDA and CDR2 SQIVND (reference sequence). The CDR3 is made up of 17 amino acids.

The V and J genes are TRBV11-1 and TRBJ2-7; no reliable D call. This CDR3 is 13 amino acids long. Germline V lookup: CDR1 SGHAT, CDR2 FQDESV (reference sequence). Deletions cut 8 bases from V and 6 bases from J, with 17 bases between. The CDR3 DNA is TGTGCCAGCGGCCCGACCTTAAGAGCCGAGCAGTACTTC. Encoded protein: CASGPTLRAEQYF.

The table lists this clone with many counts. The rearrangement links TRBV9 to TRBJ1-3, with D perhaps TRBD1 (5 bases). Germline CDR1 SGDLS, CDR2 YYNGEE. The length of the CDR3 is 14 residues. Trimming cost V 3 bases and J 0 bases, with 7 bases left between them. CDR3 loop: CASSGDSSGNTIYF. The DNA of the CDR3 is TGTGCCAGCAGCGGCGACAGCTCTGGAAACACCATATATTTT. Looking up the rest from reference TRBV9 and TRBJ1-3 gives the full variable domain: DSGVTQTPKHLITATGQRVTLRCSPRSGDLSVYWYQQSLDQGLQFLIQYYNGEERAKGNILERFSAQQFPDLHSELNLSSLELGDSALYFCASSGDSSGNTIYFGEGSWLTVV.

The V and J genes are TRBV7-9 and TRBJ2-7; no definite D call. With 5 bases removed from V and 13 bases from J, the gap between germline ends came to 24 bases. Germline V gene lookup returns CDR1 SEHNR and CDR2 FQNEAQ (reference sequence). The CDR3 has 14 residues. The CDR3 DNA follows: TGTGCCAGCAGCCTCTCACCTTGGAGTTCCCCGTGTTACTTC. As protein: CASSLSPWSSPCYF.

This clone has a handful of counts. The chain recombines TRBV27 with TRBJ2-7; maybe TRBD1 (5 bases). The V end lost 2 bases, the J end lost 4 bases, and 18 bases lay between the germline ends. The length of the CDR3 is 16 residues. CDR1 and CDR2 (germline): MNHEY, SMNVEV (reference sequence). CDR3 sequence reads: CASSLVQGSVIYEQYF. The CDR3 DNA reads as TGTGCCAGCAGTTTAGTTCAGGGATCAGTGATTTACGAGCAGTACTTC.

The genes are TRBV7-9 and TRBJ2-7; 9 bases fit TRBD2. Germline V lookup: CDR1 SEHNR, CDR2 FQNEAQ (reference sequence). The ends lost 6 bases at V and 1 base at J; junction bases unmatched: 4. This CDR3 spans 14 amino acids. The CDR3 spells CASRESGGSYEQYF. Here the CDR3 DNA reads TGTGCCAGCAGGGAGAGCGGGGGGTCCTACGAGCAGTACTTC.

The chain combines TRBV18 with TRBJ1-5; D unclear. Germline-derived CDR1 and CDR2 are KGHSH and LQKENI. Trimming took 5 bases from V and 5 from J, leaving 16 bases between them. The CDR3 runs 15 residues. The CDR3 loop reads CASSSIPGLDQPQHF. The CDR3 DNA follows: TGTGCCAGCTCAAGCATACCGGGCTTAGATCAGCCCCAGCATTTT.

The genes are TRBV2 and TRBJ2-3, with a possible D match to TRBD2 (5 bases). This CDR3 spans 14 amino acids. Trimming pared 7 bases from V and 0 bases from J, leaving 11 bases between. The germline V gene has CDR1 SNHLY and CDR2 FYNNEI. CDR3 amino acids: CASTIRLSTDTQYF. CDR3 nucleotide sequence: TGTGCCAGCACAATAAGACTAAGCACAGATACGCAGTATTTT.

With respect to this clone: This CDR3 is missing its conserved last phenylalanine or tryptophan, likely due to a read error. The DNA is left out, because the CDR3 cannot be placed on it with certainty; the CDR3 is given as TCRdb lists it. The genes are TRBV28 and TRBJ1-4; the table assigns TRBD1, which was not confirmed against the DNA. The germline gives CDR1 MDHEN, CDR2 SYDVKM. The CDR3 contains 14 residues when both ends are counted. The CDR3 sequence is CASSSSPHRQRTAV.